This TCR beta chain derives from a study of T cell clonotyping in hematopoietic cell transplantation. Libraries were prepared by immunoSEQ multiplex PCR; TCRdb keeps only in-frame clonotypes and omits some of them. The profile covers around 21,000 clones, with about 80% appearing a single time and 15% to 20% taken by the ten largest. In its sample, this clone was seen a few times. From germline, CDR1 is WNHNN and CDR2 SYGVQD (reference sequence). The CDR3 is made up of 13 amino acids. V was pared by 7 bases and J by 3 bases, with 12 bases between. Specified time point: recipient sample about 28 days before transplant, after cytoreduction.

The sequence derives from a man aged 55 to 70 with acute myeloid leukemia. Some clones in this sample may be carry-over from other donors' samples. Source: peripheral blood mononuclear cells, taken before stem cell transplant. The V and J genes are TRBV10-1 and TRBJ1-2, with TRBD1 as a possible D gene (5 bases). This chain's CDR3 is CASMDKGHYGYTF. CDR3 DNA: TGCGCCAGCATGGACAAGGGGCACTATGGCTACACCTTC.